This TCR beta chain was sequenced during a study of blood T cell repertoires in COVID-19. The method was immunoSEQ multiplex PCR; TCRdb's version includes in-frame clones alone and lacks a portion of them. The top ten clones hold 0.75% to 0.95% of a sample with approximately 270,000 clones, about 85% of them seen once. The germline V gene has CDR1 SGHDT and CDR2 YYEEEE. With 4 bases clipped from V and 3 bases from J, the junction kept 7 bases outside the gene matches. CDR3 length equals 15 residues. The chain joins TRBV5-6 to TRBJ2-7; 10 nucleotides agree with TRBD1. This clonotype was sampled from a human donor with COVID-19, enrolled during active disease. The donor label of this sample is uncertain. Sequences were obtained from peripheral blood. The DNA for the CDR3 is TGTGCCAGCAGCGGGGGGACAGGGGCGGACTACGAGCAGTACTTC. This codes for CASSGGTGADYEQYF. Full variable domain (missing parts from reference TRBV5-6 and TRBJ2-7): DAGVTQSPTHLIKTRGQQVTLRCSPKSGHDTVSWYQQALGQGPQFIFQYYEEEERQRGNFPDRFSGHQFPNYSSELNVNALLLGDSALYLCASSGGTGADYEQYFGPGTRLTVT.